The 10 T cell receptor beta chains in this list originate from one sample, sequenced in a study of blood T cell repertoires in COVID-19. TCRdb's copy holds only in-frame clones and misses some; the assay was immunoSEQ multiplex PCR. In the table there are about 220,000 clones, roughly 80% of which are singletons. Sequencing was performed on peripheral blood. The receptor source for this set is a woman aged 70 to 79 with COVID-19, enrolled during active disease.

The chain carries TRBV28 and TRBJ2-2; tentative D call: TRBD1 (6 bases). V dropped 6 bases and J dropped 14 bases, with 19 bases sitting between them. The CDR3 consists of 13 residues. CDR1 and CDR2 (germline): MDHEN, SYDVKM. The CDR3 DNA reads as TGTGCCAGCAGCAATACAGGGTTGTTTCTTCTGTTTTTT. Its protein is CASSNTGLFLLFF.

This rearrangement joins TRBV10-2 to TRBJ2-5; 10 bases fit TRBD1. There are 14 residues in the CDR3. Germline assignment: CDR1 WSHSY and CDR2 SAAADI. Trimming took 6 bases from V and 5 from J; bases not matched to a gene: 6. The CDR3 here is CASRTGGGVETQYF. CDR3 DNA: TGCGCCAGCAGGACAGGGGGCGGAGTGGAGACCCAGTACTTC.

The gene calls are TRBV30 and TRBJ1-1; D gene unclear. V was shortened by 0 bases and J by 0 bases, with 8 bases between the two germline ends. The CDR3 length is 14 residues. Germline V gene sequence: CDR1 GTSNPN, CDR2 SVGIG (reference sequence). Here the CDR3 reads CAWSVRSVNTEAFF. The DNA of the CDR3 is TGTGCCTGGAGTGTACGGTCCGTGAACACTGAAGCTTTCTTT.

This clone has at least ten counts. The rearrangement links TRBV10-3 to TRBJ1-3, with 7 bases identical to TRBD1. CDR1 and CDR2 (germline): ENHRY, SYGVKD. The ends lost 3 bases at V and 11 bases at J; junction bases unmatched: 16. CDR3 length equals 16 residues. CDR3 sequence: CAISEEGGRGTPSIYF. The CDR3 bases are TGTGCCATCAGTGAAGAAGGAGGCAGGGGGACACCTTCCATATATTTT.

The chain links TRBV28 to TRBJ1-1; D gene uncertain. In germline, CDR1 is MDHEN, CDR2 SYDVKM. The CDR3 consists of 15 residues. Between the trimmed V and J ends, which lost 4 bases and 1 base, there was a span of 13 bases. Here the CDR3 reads CASSSNGNPNTEAFF. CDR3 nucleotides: TGTGCCAGCAGTTCGAATGGCAATCCGAACACTGAAGCTTTCTTT.

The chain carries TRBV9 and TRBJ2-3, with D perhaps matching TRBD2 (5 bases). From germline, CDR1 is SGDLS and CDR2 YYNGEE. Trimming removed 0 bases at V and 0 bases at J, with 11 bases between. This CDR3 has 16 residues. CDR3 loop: CASSVAGVPSTDTQYF. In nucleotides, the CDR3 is TGTGCCAGCAGCGTAGCCGGGGTACCTAGCACAGATACGCAGTATTTT.

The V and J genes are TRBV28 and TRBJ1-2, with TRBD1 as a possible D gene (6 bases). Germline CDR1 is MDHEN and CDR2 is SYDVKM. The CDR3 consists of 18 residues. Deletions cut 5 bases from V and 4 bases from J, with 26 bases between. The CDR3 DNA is TGTGCCAGCAGTCCTGGGGGGGTTGTGGGACACATAGTCTATGGCTACACCTTC. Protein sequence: CASSPGGVVGHIVYGYTF.

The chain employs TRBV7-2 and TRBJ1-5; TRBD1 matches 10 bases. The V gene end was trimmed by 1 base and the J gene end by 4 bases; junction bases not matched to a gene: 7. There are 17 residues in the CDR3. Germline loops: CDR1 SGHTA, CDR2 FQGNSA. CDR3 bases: TGTGCCAGCAGCTTAGTTGGGACAGGGGCTCTTAATCAGCCCCAGCATTTT. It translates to CASSLVGTGALNQPQHF.

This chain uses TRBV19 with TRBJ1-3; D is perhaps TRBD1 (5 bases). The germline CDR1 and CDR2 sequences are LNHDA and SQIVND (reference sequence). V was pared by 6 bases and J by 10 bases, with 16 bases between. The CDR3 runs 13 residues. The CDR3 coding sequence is TGTGCCAGTAGATCACAGGCCCACTGGACCATATATTTT. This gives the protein CASRSQAHWTIYF.

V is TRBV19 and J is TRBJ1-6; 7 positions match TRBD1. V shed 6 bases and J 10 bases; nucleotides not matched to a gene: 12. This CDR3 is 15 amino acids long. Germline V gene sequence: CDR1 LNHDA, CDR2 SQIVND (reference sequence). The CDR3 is CASSQGDRVGSPLHF. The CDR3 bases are TGTGCCAGTAGCCAAGGCGACAGGGTGGGCTCACCCCTCCACTTT.